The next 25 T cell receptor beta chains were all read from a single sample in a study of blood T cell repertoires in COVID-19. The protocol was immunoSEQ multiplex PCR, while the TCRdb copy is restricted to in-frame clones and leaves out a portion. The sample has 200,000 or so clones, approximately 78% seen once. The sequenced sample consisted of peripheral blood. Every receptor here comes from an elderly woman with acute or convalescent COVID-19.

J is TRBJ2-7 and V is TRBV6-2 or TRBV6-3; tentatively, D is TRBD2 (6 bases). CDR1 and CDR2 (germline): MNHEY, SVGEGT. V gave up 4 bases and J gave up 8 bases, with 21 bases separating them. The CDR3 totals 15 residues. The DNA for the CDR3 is TGTGCCAGCAGTTTAGCGGTGACACCCCCTTGGAAGCAGTACTTC. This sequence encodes CASSLAVTPPWKQYF.

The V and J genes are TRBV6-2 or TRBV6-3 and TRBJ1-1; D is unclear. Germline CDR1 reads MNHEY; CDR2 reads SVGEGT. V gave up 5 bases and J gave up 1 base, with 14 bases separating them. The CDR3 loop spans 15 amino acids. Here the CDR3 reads CASSTVRGGNTEAFF. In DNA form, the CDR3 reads TGTGCCAGCAGTACCGTGAGAGGAGGGAACACTGAAGCTTTCTTT.

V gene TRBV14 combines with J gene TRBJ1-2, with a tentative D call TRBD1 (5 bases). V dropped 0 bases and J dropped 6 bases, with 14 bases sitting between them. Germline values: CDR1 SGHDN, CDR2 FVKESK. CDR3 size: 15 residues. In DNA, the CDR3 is TGTGCCAGCAGCCAAGATGGGCCAGGGAGGGATGGCTACACCTTC. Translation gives CASSQDGPGRDGYTF.

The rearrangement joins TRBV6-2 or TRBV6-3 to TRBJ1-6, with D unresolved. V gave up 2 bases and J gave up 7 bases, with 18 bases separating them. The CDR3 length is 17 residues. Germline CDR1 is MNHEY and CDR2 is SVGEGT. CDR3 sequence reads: CASSYLQPLYENSPLHF. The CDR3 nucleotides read TGTGCCAGCAGTTACCTTCAACCCTTATACGAGAATTCACCCCTCCACTTT.

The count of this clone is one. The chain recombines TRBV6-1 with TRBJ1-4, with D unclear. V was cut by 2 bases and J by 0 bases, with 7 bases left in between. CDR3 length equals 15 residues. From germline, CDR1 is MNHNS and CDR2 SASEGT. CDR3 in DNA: TGTGCCAGCAGTGAAAATACAGCAACTAATGAAAAACTGTTTTTT. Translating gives CASSENTATNEKLFF.

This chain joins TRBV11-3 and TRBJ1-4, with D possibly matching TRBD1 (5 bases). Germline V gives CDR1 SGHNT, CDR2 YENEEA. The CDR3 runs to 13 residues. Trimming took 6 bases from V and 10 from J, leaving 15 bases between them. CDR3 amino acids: CASSQDAGLKLFF. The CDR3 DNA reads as TGTGCCAGCAGTCAAGACGCAGGGCTAAAACTGTTTTTT.

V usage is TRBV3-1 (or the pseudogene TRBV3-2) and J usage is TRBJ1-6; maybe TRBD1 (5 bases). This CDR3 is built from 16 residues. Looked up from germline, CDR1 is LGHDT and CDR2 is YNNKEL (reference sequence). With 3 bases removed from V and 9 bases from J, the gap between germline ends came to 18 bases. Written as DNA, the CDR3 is TGTGCCAGCAGCCAGGCGGGGTTGGCAGGGACTTCACCCCTCCACTTT. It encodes CASSQAGLAGTSPLHF.

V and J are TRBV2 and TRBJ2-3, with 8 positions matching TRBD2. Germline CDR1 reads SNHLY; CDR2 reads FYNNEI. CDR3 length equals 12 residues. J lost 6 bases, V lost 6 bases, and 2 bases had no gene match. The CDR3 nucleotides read TGTGCCAGCAGGAGCGGGAGTGATACGCAGTATTTT. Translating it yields CASRSGSDTQYF.

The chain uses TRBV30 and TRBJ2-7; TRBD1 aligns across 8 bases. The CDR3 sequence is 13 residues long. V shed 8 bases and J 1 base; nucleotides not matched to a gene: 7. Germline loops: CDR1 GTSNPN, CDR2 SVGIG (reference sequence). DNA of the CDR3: TGTGCCAGCGGACAGGGCCCTTCCTACGAGCAGTACTTC. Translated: CASGQGPSYEQYF. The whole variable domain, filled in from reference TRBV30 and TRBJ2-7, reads SQTIHQWPATLVQPVGSPLSLECTVEGTSNPNLYWYRQAAGRGLQLLFYSVGIGQISSEVPQNLSASRPQDRQFILSSKKLLLSDSGFYLCASGQGPSYEQYFGPGTRLTVT.

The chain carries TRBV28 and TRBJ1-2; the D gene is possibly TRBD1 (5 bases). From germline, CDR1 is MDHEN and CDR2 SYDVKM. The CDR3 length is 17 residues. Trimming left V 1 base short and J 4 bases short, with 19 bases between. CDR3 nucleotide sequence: TGTGCCAGCAGTTTATCAGGTGGGGCGACTTCTATCTATGGCTACACCTTC. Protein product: CASSLSGGATSIYGYTF.

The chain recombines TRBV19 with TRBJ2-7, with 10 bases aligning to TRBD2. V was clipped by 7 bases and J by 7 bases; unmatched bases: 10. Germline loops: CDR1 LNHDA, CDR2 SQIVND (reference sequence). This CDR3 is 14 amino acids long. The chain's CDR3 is CASIPTAGGGEQYF. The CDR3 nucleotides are TGTGCCAGTATCCCCACAGCGGGAGGGGGTGAGCAGTACTTC.

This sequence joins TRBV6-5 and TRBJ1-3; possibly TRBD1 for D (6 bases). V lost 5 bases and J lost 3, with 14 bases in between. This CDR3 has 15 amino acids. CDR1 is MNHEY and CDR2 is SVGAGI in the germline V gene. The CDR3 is CASSRRGFSGNTIYF. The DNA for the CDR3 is TGTGCCAGCAGTCGCAGGGGATTTAGTGGAAACACCATATATTTT.

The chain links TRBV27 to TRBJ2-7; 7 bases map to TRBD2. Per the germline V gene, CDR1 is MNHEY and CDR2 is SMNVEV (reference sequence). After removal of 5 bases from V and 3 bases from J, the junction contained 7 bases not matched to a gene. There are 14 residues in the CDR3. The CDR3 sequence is CASSHTSAYYEQYF. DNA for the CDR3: TGTGCCAGCAGTCATACTAGCGCTTACTACGAGCAGTACTTC.

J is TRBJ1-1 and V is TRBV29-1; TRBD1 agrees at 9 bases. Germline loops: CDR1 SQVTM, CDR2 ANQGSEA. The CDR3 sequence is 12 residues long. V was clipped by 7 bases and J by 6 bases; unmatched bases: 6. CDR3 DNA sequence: TGCAGCGCCTCAGACAGGGGGTCTGAAGCTTTCTTT. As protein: CSASDRGSEAFF.

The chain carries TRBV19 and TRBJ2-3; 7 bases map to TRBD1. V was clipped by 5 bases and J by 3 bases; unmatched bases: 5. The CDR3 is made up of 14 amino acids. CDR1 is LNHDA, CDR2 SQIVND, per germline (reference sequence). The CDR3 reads CASSAHRGTDTQYF. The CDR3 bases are TGTGCCAGTAGTGCTCACAGGGGAACAGATACGCAGTATTTT.

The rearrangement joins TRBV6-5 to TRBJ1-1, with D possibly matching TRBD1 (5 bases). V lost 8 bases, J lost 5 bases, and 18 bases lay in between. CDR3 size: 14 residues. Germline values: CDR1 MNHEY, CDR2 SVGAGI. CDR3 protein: CASAESGVRTEAFF. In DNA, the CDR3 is TGTGCCAGCGCAGAATCGGGGGTCCGGACTGAAGCTTTCTTT.

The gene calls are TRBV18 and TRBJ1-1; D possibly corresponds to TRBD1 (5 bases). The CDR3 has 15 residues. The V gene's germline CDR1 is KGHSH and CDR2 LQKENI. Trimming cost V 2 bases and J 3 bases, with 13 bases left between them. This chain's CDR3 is CASSPAGRVDTEAFF. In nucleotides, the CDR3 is TGTGCCAGCTCACCAGCCGGCAGGGTTGACACTGAAGCTTTCTTT.

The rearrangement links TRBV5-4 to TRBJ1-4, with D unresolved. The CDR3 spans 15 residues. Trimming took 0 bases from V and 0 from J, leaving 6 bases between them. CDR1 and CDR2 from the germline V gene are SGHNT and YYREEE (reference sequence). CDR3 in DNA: TGTGCCAGCAGCTTGGAGAGTGCAACTAATGAAAAACTGTTTTTT. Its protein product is CASSLESATNEKLFF.

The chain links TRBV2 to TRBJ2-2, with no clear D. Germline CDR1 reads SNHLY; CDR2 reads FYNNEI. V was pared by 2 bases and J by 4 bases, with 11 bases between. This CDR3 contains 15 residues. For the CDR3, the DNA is TGTGCCAGCAGTGAACCGCCTCCGGGCACCGGGGAGCTGTTTTTT. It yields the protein CASSEPPPGTGELFF.

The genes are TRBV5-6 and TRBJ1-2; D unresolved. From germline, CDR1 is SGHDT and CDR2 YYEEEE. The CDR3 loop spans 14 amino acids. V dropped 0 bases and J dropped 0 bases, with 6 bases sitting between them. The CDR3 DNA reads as TGTGCCAGCAGCTTGGACAGAACTAACTATGGCTACACCTTC. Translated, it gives CASSLDRTNYGYTF.

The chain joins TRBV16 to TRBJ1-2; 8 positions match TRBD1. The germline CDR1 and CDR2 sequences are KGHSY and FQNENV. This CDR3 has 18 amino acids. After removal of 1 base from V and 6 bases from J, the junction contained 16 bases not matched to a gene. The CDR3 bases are TGTGCCAGCAGCCAATGGCGATTAACGGACAGGGAGACGGATGGCTACACCTTC. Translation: CASSQWRLTDRETDGYTF.

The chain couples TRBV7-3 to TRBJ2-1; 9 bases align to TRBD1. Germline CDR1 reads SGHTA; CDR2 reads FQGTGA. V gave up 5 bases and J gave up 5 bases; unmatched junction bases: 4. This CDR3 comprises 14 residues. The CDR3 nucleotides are TGTGCCAGCAGCCCCCGGACAGGGGACAATGAGCAGTTCTTC. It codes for CASSPRTGDNEQFF.

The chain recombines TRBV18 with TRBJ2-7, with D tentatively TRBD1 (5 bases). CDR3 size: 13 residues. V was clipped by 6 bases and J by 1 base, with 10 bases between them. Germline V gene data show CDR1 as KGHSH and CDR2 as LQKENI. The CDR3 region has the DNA TGTGCCAGCTCCTCTAGGGGTTCCTACGAGCAGTACTTC. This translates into CASSSRGSYEQYF.

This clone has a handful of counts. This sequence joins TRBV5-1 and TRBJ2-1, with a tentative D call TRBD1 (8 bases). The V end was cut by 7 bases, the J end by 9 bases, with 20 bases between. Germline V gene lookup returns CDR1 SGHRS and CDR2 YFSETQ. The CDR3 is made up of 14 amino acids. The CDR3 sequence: CASVEQGGYGEQFF. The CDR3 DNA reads TGCGCCAGCGTGGAACAGGGGGGGTATGGTGAGCAGTTCTTC.

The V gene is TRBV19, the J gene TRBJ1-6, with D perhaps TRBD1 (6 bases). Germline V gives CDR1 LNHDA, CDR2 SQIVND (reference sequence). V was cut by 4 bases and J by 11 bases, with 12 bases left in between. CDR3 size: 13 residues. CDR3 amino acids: CASSTTQGTPLHF. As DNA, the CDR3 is TGTGCCAGTAGTACTACACAGGGAACACCCCTCCACTTT.